Each of the 8 T cell receptor beta chains below was sequenced from the same sample in a study of T cell changes during pregnancy in multiple sclerosis. The repertoire was sequenced with immunoSEQ multiplex PCR; TCRdb's copy has only in-frame clones and lacks some. The profile covers about 42,000 clones, with more than 85% appearing a single time and about 2% taken by the ten largest. Source: CD4+ T cells from peripheral blood mononuclear cells, taken after pregnancy. The receptors derive from a female donor in good health, enrolled as a control in a pregnancy study.

The chain combines TRBV2 with TRBJ2-5; the match to TRBD2 covers 8 bases. The junction had 7 bases not matched to a gene; V was cut back by 6 bases and J by 1 base. Germline values: CDR1 SNHLY, CDR2 FYNNEI. This CDR3 has 15 amino acids. This CDR3 is CASSGGGRTQETQYF. The CDR3 region has the DNA TGTGCCAGCAGCGGGGGGGGCCGAACCCAAGAGACCCAGTACTTC.

V and J are TRBV28 and TRBJ1-2; TRBD1 is a possible D gene (6 bases). The V gene lost 5 bases and the J gene lost 0 bases, with 13 bases spanning the gap. The CDR3 is 15 residues long. From germline, CDR1 is MDHEN and CDR2 SYDVKM. CDR3 nucleotides: TGTGCCAGCAGTACCACAGGGAGTTCTAACTATGGCTACACCTTC. This codes for CASSTTGSSNYGYTF.

This clone showed up just once. This chain links TRBV9 with TRBJ1-1; TRBD1 matches 7 bases. CDR3 length equals 16 residues. V dropped 0 bases and J dropped 3; count of bases not matched to a gene: 8. Germline-derived CDR1 and CDR2 are SGDLS and YYNGEE. The CDR3 protein is CASSVGGTGAHTEAFF. CDR3 sequence (DNA): TGTGCCAGCAGCGTAGGGGGAACAGGGGCCCACACTGAAGCTTTCTTT.

This clone was seen a few times. This rearrangement joins TRBV5-1 to TRBJ2-1, with 13 bases aligning to TRBD2. The CDR3 runs 20 residues. V lost 0 bases and J lost 5; bases outside the gene matches: 14. CDR1 SGHRS and CDR2 YFSETQ come from the germline V gene. For the CDR3, the DNA is TGCGCCAGCAGCTTGGAGGGTGCGAGGACTAGCGGGAGAGGGAACAATGAGCAGTTCTTC. Its translation: CASSLEGARTSGRGNNEQFF. Full variable domain (rest looked up from reference TRBV5-1 and TRBJ2-1): KAGVTQTPRYLIKTRGQQVTLSCSPISGHRSVSWYQQTPGQGLQFLFEYFSETQRNKGNFPGRFSGRQFSNSRSEMNVSTLELGDSALYLCASSLEGARTSGRGNNEQFFGPGTRLTVL.

In its sample, this clone was seen a few times. This chain uses TRBV18 with TRBJ1-6, with D possibly matching TRBD1 (6 bases). V was shortened by 5 bases and J by 6 bases, with 14 bases between the two germline ends. Germline CDR1 is KGHSH and CDR2 is LQKENI. The CDR3 consists of 15 residues. The DNA for the CDR3 is TGTGCCAGCTCAGGGCAACAGGGCTCTAATTCACCCCTCCACTTT. Translation: CASSGQQGSNSPLHF.

This clone was detected only a few times. The chain uses TRBV19 and TRBJ2-7; 7 bases map to TRBD1. The CDR3 loop spans 14 amino acids. The junction had 5 bases not matched to a gene; V was cut back by 6 bases and J by 0 bases. In germline, CDR1 is LNHDA, CDR2 SQIVND (reference sequence). CDR3 in amino acids: CASSTGTASYEQYF. As DNA, the CDR3 is TGTGCCAGTAGCACCGGGACAGCCTCCTACGAGCAGTACTTC.

The J gene is TRBJ2-5, the V gene TRBV27, with a weak D call TRBD1 (5 bases). This CDR3 contains 15 residues. Germline loops: CDR1 MNHEY, CDR2 SMNVEV (reference sequence). The V and J ends lost 5 bases and 5 bases respectively, with 18 bases between them. The CDR3 sequence: CASSPDTNPGETQYF. The CDR3 DNA reads TGTGCCAGCAGTCCGGACACCAACCCCGGGGAGACCCAGTACTTC.

This sequence joins TRBV5-1 and TRBJ2-1; 14 bases align to TRBD2. Germline CDR1 is SGHRS and CDR2 is YFSETQ. Germline trimming cut 0 bases from V and 7 bases from J; bases unmatched to any gene: 3. CDR3 length equals 16 residues. The CDR3 loop reads CASSLETSGRGNEQFF. DNA of the CDR3: TGCGCCAGCAGCTTGGAGACTAGCGGGAGGGGTAATGAGCAGTTCTTC.